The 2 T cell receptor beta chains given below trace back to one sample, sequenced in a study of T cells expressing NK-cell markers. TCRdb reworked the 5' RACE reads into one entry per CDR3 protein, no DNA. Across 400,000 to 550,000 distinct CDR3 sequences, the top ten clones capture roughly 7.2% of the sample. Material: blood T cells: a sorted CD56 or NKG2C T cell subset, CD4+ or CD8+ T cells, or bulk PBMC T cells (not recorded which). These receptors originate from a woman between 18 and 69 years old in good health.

CDR3: CATSRTSGPTDTQYF. The chain uses TRBV15 and TRBJ2-3; the D call from TCRdb, TRBD2, cannot be confirmed without DNA. Germline V CDR1 and CDR2: LNHNV, YYDKDF (reference sequence). The CDR3 contains 15 residues.

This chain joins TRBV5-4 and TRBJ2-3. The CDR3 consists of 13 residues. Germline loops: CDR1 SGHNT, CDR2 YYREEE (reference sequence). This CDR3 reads CASSPIETDTQYF.